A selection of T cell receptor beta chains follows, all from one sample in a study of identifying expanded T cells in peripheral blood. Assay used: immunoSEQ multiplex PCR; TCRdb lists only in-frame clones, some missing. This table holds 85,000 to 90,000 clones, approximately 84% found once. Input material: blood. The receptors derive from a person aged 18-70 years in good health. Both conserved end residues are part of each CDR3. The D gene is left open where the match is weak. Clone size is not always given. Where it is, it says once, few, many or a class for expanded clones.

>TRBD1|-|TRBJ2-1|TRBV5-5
TGTGCCAGCAGCACCCGCGGCCAGGGGGCGGATAATGAGCAGTTCTTC
CASSTRGQGADNEQFF
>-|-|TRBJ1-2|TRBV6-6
TGTGCCAGCAGCCTAACAGACAACTATGGCTACACCTTC
CASSLTDNYGYTF
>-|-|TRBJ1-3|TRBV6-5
TGTGCCAGCAGGCCAGGGGTCTCTGGAAACACCATATATTTT
CASRPGVSGNTIYF
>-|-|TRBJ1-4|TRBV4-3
TGCGCCAGCAGCCAAGAAGGCAGGGTATGGAGAACTAATGAAAAACTGTTTTTT
CASSQEGRVWRTNEKLFF
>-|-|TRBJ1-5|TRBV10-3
TGTGCCATCTCGACTAGCAATCAGCCCCAGCATTTT
CAISTSNQPQHF
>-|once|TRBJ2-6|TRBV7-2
TGTGCCAGCAGCTTAGGTGGGGTCTCTGGGGCCAACGTCCTGACTTTC
CASSLGGVSGANVLTF
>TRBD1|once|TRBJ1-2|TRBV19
TGTGCCAGTAGTCCCACAGGGGGCGCTCCCTATGGCTACACCTTC
CASSPTGGAPYGYTF
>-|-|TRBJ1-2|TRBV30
TGTGCCTGGCAGGGGCGGCGTGGCTACACCTTC
CAWQGRRGYTF
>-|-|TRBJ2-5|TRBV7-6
TGTGCCAGCAGCTTAGGGACGGCGCGGGAGACCCAGTACTTC
CASSLGTARETQYF
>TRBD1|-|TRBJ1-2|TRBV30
TGTGCCTGGAGTCCTCGACAGGGGTATGGCTACACCTTC
CAWSPRQGYGYTF
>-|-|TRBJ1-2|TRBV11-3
TGTGCCAGCAGCTTAGGGCCAGGTGGCTACACCTTC
CASSLGPGGYTF
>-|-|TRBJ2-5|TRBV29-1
TGCAGCGTTGATTTTACGTACCAAGAGACCCAGTACTTC
CSVDFTYQETQYF
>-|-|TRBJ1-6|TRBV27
TGTGCCAGCAGTTTGGGGCCCAGGCCGGGATATAATTCACCCCTCCACTTT
CASSLGPRPGYNSPLHF
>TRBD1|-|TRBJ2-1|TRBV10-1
TGCGCCAGCAGTGAGACAGGGGACCACAATGAGCAGTTCTTC
CASSETGDHNEQFF
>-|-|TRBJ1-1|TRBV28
TGTGCCAGCAGCCGAGCAGGTCTAGCGAACACTGAAGCTTTCTTT
CASSRAGLANTEAFF
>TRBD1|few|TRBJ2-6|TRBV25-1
TGTGCCAGCAGCGGTCCGGGACAGGACTCTGGGGCCAACGTCCTGACTTTC
CASSGPGQDSGANVLTF
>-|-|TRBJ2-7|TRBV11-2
TGTGCCAGCAGCTTTACAGGGACGTCCGAGCAGTACTTC
CASSFTGTSEQYF